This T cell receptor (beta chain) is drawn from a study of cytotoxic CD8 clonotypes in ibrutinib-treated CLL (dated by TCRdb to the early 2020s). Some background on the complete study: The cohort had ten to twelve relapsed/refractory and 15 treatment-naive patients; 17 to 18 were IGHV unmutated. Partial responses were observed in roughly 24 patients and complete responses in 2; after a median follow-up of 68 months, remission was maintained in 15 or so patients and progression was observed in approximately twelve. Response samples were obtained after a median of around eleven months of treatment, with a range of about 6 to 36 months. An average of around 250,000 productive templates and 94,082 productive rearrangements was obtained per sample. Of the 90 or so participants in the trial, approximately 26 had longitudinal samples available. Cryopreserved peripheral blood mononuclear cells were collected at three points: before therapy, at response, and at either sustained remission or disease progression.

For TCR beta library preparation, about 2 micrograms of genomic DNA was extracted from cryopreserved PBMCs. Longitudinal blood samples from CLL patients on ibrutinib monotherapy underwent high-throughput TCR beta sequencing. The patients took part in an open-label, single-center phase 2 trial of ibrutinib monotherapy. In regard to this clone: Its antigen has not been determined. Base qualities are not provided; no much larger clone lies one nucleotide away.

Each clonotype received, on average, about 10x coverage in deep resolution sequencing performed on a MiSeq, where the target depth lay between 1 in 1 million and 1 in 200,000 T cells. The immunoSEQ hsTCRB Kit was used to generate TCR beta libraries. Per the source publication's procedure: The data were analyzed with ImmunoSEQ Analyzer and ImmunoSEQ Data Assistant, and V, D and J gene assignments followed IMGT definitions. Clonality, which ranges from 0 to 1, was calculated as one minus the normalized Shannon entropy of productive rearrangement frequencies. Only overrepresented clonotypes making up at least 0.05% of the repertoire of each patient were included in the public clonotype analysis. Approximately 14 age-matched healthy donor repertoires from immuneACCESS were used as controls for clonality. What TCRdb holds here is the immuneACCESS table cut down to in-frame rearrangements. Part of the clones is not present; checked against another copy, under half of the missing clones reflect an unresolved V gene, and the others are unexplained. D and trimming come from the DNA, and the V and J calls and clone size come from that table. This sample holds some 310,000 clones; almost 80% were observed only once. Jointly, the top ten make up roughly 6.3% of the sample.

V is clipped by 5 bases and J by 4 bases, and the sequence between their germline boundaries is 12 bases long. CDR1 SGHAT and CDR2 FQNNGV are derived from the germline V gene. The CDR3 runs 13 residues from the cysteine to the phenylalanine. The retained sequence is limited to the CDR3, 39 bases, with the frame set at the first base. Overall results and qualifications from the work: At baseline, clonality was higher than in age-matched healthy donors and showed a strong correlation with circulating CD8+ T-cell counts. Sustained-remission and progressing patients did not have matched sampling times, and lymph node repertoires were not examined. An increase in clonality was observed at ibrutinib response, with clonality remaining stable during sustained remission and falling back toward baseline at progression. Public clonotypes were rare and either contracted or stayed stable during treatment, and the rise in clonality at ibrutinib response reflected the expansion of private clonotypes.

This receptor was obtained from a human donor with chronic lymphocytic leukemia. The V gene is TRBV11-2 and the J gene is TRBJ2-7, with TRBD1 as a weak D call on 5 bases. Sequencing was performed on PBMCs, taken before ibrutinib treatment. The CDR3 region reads CASSQGFLYEQYF. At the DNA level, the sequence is TGTGCCAGCAGCCAGGGATTCCTATACGAGCAGTACTTC. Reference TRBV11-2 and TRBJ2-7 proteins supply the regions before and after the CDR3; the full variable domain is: EAGVAQSPRYKIIEKRQSVAFWCNPISGHATLYWYQQILGQGPKLLIQFQNNGVVDDSQLPKDRFSAERLKGVDSTLKIQPAKLEDSAVYLCASSQGFLYEQYFGPGTRLTVT.